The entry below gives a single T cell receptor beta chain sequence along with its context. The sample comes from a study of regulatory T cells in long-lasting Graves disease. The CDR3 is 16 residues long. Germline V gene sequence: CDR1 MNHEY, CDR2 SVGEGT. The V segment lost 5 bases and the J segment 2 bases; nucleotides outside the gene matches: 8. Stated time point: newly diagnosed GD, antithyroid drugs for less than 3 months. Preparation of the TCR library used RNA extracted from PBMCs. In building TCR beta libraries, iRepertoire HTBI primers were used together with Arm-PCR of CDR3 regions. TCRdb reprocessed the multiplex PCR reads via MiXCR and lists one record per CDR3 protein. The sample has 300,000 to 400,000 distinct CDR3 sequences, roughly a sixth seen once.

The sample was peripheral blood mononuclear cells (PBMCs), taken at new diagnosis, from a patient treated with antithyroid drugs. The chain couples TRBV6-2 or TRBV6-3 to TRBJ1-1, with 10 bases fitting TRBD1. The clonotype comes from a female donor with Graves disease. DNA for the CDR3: TGTGCCAGCAGTCCCCGGGACAGGGGTCTTAACACTGAAGCTTTCTTT. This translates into CASSPRDRGLNTEAFF.